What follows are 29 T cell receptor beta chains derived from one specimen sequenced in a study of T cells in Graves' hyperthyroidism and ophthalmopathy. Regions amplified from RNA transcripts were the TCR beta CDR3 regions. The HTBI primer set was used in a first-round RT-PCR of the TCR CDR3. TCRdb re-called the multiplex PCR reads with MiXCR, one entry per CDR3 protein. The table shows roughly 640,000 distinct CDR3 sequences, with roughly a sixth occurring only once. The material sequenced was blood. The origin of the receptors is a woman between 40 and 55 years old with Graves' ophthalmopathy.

CDR3 nucleotides: TGTGCCAGCAGTCAGCTAGCGGGGGGGCCGACAGATACGCAGTATTTT. Translation: CASSQLAGGPTDTQYF. This chain connects TRBV12-3 or TRBV12-4 to TRBJ2-3; 12 bases agree with TRBD2. CDR3 size: 16 residues. The J segment lost 3 bases and the V segment lost 5 bases, leaving 6 bases of the junction unmatched.

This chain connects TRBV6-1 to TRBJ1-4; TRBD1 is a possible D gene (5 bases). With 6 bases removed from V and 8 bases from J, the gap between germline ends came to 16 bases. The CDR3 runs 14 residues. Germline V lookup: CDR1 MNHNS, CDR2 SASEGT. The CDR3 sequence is CASSSGASREKLFF. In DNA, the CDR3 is TGTGCCAGCAGCTCCGGGGCCAGCAGGGAAAAACTGTTTTTT.

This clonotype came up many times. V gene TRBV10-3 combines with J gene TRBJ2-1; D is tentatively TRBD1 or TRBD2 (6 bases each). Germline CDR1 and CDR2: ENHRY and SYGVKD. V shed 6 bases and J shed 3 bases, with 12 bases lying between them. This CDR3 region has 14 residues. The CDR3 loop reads CAISAGQGYNEQFF. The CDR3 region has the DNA TGTGCCATCAGCGCGGGACAAGGCTACAATGAGCAGTTCTTC.

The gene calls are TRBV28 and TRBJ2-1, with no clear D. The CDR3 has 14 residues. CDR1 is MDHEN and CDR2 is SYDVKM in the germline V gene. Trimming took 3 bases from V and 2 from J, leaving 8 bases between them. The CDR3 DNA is TGTGCCAGCAGTTTGATAGGGCCCTACAATGAGCAGTTCTTC. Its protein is CASSLIGPYNEQFF.

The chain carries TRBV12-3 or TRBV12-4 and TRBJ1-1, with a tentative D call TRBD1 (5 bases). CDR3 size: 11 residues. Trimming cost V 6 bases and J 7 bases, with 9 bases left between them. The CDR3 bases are TGTGCCAGCAGCCTGACAGATGAAGCTTTCTTT. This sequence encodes CASSLTDEAFF.

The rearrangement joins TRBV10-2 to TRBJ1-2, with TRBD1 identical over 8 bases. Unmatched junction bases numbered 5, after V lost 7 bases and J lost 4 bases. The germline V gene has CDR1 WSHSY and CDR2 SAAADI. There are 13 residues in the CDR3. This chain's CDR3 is CASTGTGFYGYTF. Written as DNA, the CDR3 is TGCGCCAGCACGGGGACAGGATTCTATGGCTACACCTTC.

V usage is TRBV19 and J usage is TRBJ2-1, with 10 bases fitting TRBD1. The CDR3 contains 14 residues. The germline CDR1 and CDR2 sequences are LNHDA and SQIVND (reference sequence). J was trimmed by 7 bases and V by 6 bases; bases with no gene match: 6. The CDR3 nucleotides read TGTGCCAGTAGACGACAGGGGGCCGGGAATGAGCAGTTCTTC. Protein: CASRRQGAGNEQFF.

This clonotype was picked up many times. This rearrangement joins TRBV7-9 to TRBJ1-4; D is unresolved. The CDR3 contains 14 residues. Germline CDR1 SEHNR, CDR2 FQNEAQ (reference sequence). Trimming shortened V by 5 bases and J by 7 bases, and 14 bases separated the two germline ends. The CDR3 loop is CASSTSIGGEKLFF. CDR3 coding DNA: TGTGCCAGCAGCACCTCGATCGGCGGTGAAAAACTGTTTTTT.

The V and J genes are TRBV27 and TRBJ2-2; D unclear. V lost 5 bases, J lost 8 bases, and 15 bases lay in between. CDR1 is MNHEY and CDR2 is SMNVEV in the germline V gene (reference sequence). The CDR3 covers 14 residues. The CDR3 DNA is TGTGCCAGCAGTACCAGGACCCTCTATGGGGAGCTGTTTTTT. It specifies CASSTRTLYGELFF.

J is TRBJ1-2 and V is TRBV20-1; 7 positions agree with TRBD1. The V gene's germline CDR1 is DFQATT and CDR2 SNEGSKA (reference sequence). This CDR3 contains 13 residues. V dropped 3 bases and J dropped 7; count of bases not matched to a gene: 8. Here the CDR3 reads CSASPDRAGGYTF. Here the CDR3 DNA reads TGCAGTGCTAGCCCAGACAGGGCGGGTGGCTACACCTTC.

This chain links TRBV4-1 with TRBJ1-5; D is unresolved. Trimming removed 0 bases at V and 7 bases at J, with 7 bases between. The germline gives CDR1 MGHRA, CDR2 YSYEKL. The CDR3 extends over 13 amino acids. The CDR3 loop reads CASSQDRWQPQHF. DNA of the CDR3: TGCGCCAGCAGCCAAGATCGGTGGCAGCCCCAGCATTTT.

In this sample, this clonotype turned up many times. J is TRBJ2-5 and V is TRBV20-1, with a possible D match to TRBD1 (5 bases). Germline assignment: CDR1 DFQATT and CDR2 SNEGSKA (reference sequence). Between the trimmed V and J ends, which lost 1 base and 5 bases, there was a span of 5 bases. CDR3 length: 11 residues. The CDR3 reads CSARAGETQYF. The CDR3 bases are TGCAGTGCTAGAGCAGGGGAGACCCAGTACTTC.

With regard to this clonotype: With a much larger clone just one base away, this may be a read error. CDR3 residues: CASSLEDSDQPQHF. In DNA form, the CDR3 reads TGTGCCAGCAGTTTAGAGGATAGCGATCAGCCCCAGCATTTT. The chain employs TRBV12-3 or TRBV12-4 and TRBJ1-5, with D unclear. This CDR3 region has 14 residues.

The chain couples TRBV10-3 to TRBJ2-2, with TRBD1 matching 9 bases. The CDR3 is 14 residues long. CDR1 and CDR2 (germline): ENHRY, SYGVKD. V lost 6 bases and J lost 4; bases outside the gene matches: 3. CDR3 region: CAIRQTGGTGELFF. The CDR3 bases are TGTGCCATCAGACAGACAGGGGGCACCGGGGAGCTGTTTTTT.

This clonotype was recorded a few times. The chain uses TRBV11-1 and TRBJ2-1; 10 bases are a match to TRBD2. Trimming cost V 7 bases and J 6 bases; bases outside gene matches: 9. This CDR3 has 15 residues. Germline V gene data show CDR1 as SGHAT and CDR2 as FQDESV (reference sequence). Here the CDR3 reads CASILLRTSGNEQFF. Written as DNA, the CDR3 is TGTGCCAGCATCTTGCTTAGGACTAGCGGCAATGAGCAGTTCTTC.

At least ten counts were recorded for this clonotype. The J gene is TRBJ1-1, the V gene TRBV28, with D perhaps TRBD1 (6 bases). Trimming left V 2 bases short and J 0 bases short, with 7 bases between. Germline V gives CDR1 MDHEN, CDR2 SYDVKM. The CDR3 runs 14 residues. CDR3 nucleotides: TGTGCCAGCAGTTTACCAGGGGTGAACACTGAAGCTTTCTTT. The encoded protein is CASSLPGVNTEAFF.

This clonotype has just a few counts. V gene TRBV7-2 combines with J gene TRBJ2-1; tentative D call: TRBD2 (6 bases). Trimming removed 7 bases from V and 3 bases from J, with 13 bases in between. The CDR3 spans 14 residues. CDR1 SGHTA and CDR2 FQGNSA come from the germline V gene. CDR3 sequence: CASTRKRVYNEQFF. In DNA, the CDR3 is TGTGCCAGCACACGCAAGCGGGTCTACAATGAGCAGTTCTTC.

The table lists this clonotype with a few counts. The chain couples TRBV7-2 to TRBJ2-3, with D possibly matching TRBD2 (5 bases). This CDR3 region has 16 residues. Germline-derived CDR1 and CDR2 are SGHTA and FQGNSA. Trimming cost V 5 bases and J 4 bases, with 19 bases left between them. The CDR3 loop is CASSRYSFEGPDTQYF. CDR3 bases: TGTGCCAGCAGCCGCTACTCCTTTGAGGGCCCAGATACGCAGTATTTT.

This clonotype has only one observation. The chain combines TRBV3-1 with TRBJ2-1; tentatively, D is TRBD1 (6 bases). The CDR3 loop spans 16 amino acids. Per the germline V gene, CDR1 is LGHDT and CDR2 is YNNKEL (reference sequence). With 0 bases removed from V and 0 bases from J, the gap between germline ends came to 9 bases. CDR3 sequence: CASSQEEQGSYNEQFF. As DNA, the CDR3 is TGTGCCAGCAGCCAAGAAGAACAGGGCTCCTACAATGAGCAGTTCTTC.

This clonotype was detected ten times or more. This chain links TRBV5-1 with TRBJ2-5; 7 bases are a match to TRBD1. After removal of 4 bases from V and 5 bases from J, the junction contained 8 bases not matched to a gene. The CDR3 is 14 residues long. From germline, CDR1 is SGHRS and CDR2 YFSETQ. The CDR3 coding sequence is TGCGCCAGCAGCGCGAGAGGGACAGCTGAGACCCAGTACTTC. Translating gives CASSARGTAETQYF.

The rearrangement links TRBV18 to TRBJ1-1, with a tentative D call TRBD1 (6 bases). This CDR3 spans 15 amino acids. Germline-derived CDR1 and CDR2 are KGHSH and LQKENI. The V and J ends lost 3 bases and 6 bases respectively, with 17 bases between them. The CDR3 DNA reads TGTGCCAGCTCACCGGTCGGGGGGCTTGGATCTGAAGCTTTCTTT. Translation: CASSPVGGLGSEAFF.

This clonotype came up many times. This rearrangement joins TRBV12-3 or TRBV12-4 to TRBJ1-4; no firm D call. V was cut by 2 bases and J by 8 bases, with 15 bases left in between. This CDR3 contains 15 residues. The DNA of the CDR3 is TGTGCCAGCAGTTTATATAGTCCTCTGGAGGAAAAACTGTTTTTT. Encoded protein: CASSLYSPLEEKLFF.

Here the CDR3 reads CASSSTEAGAWETQYF. CDR3 coding DNA: TGTGCCAGCAGCTCGACAGAAGCGGGAGCTTGGGAGACCCAGTACTTC. This chain connects TRBV13 to TRBJ2-5; 8 bases align to TRBD2. J was trimmed by 5 bases and V by 4 bases; bases with no gene match: 12. Looked up from germline, CDR1 is PRHDT and CDR2 is FYEKMQ (reference sequence). This CDR3 has 16 residues.

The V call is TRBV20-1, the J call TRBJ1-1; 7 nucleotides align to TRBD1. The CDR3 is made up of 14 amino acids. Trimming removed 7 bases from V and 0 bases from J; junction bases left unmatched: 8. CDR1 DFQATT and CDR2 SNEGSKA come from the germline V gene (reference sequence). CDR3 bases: TGCAGTGTCACAAGTGGGACAGTGAACACTGAAGCTTTCTTT. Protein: CSVTSGTVNTEAFF.

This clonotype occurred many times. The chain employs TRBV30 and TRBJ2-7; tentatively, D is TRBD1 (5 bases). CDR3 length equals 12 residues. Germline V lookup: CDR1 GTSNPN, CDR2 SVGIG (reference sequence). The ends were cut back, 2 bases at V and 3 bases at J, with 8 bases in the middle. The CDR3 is CAWSIQGYEQYF. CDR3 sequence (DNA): TGTGCCTGGAGTATCCAGGGCTACGAGCAGTACTTC. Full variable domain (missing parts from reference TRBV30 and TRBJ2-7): SQTIHQWPATLVQPVGSPLSLECTVEGTSNPNLYWYRQAAGRGLQLLFYSVGIGQISSEVPQNLSASRPQDRQFILSSKKLLLSDSGFYLCAWSIQGYEQYFGPGTRLTVT.

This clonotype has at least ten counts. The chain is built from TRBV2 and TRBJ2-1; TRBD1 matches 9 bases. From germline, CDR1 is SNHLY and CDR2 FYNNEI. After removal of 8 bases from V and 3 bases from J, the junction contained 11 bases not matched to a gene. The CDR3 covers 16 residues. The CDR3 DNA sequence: TGTGCCAGCGGGGGGAACAGGGGGCTTATCTACAATGAGCAGTTCTTC. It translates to CASGGNRGLIYNEQFF.

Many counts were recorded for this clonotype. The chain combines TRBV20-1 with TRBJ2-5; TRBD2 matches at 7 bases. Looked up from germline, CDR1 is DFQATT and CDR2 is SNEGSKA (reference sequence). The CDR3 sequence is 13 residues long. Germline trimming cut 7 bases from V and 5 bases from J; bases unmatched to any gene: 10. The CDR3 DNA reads TGCAGTGTCCTAGGACTAGGGACGGAGACCCAGTACTTC. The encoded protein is CSVLGLGTETQYF.

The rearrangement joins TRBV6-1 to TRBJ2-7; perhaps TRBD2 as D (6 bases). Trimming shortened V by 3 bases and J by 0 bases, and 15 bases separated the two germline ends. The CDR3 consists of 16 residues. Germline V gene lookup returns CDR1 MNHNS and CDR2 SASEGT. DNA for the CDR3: TGTGCCAGCAGTGATCCGTGGGAGGAAACCTCCTACGAGCAGTACTTC. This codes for CASSDPWEETSYEQYF.

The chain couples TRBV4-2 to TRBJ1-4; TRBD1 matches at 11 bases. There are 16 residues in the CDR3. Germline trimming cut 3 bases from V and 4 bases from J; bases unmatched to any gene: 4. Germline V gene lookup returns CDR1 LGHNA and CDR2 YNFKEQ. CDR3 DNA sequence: TGTGCCAGCAGCCAGGGACAGGGGGTAAATAATGAAAAACTGTTTTTT. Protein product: CASSQGQGVNNEKLFF.